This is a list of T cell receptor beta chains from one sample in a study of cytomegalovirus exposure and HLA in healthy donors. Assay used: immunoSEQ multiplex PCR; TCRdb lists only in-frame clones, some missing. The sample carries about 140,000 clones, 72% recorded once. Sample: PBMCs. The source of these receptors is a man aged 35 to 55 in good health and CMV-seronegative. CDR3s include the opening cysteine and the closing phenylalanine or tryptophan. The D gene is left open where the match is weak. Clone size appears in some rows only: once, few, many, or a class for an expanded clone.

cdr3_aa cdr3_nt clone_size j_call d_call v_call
CASASGYEQYF TGTGCCAGCGCTAGCGGGTACGAGCAGTACTTC . TRBJ2-7 TRBD2 TRBV7-8
CASSLNRAEQYF TGTGCCAGCAGTCTAAACAGGGCCGAGCAGTACTTC . TRBJ2-7 . TRBV11-2
CASSLRTSGGTDTQYF TGTGCCAGCAGCCTCAGGACTAGCGGGGGAACAGATACGCAGTATTTT . TRBJ2-3 TRBD2 TRBV7-2
CASSFIRDTQYF TGTGCCAGCAGCTTTATTCGGGATACGCAGTATTTT . TRBJ2-3 . TRBV7-9
CASSGTGSLETQYF TGTGCCAGCAGTGGGACAGGGTCCTTGGAGACCCAGTACTTC . TRBJ2-5 TRBD1 TRBV6-5
CASSLSRSGSTEAFF TGTGCCAGCAGTTTGTCCCGGAGTGGGAGCACTGAAGCTTTCTTT few TRBJ1-1 . TRBV27
CAWSNGMSSYNEQFF TGTGCCTGGAGTAATGGTATGAGCTCCTACAATGAGCAGTTCTTC . TRBJ2-1 . TRBV30
CASSPSGGRGYNEQFF TGCGCCAGCAGCCCGTCTGGCGGGAGGGGATACAATGAGCAGTTCTTC few TRBJ2-1 TRBD2 TRBV4-1
CAWSVAENEAFF TGTGCCTGGAGTGTAGCGGAGAATGAAGCTTTCTTT few TRBJ1-1 . TRBV30
CASSLSALPGLAGGTDTQYF TGTGCCAGCAGTTTATCCGCCTTGCCGGGACTAGCGGGAGGGACAGATACGCAGTATTTT . TRBJ2-3 TRBD2 TRBV28
CASSKSHEQYF TGTGCCAGCAGCAAATCCCACGAGCAGTACTTC once TRBJ2-7 . TRBV6-5
CASSLGVGAGEEETQYF TGTGCCAGCAGCTTAGGAGTCGGTGCGGGGGAGGAGGAGACCCAGTACTTC . TRBJ2-5 TRBD2 TRBV7-9
CASSPGATNEKLFF TGTGCCAGCTCACCGGGAGCAACTAATGAAAAACTGTTTTTT . TRBJ1-4 . TRBV18
CASSLRTVATNEKLFF TGTGCCAGCAGCTTACGGACAGTCGCAACTAATGAAAAACTGTTTTTT . TRBJ1-4 . TRBV7-9
CASSLAVGAEETQYF TGCGCCAGCAGCTTGGCCGTGGGAGCAGAGGAGACCCAGTACTTC . TRBJ2-5 . TRBV5-1
CASSTGTNRATDTQYF TGTGCCAGTAGTACCGGGACTAATCGGGCCACAGATACGCAGTATTTT once TRBJ2-3 TRBD2 TRBV19
CASSLAPQPNTEAFF TGTGCCAGCAGCTTAGCTCCACAGCCGAACACTGAAGCTTTCTTT few TRBJ1-1 . TRBV7-2